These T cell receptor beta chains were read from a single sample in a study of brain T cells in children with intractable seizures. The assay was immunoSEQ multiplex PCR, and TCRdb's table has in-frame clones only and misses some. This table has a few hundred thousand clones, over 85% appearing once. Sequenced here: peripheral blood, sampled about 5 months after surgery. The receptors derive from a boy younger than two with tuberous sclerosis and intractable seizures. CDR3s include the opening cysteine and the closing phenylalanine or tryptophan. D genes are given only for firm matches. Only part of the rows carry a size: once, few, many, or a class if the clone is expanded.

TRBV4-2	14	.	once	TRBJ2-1	CASSQHGTDNEQFF	TGTGCCAGCAGCCAACACGGGACGGATAATGAGCAGTTCTTC
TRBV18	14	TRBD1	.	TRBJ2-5	CASSQDRGAETQYF	TGTGCCAGCTCACAGGACAGGGGGGCAGAGACCCAGTACTTC
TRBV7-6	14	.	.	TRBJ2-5	CASSLRGGTETQYF	TGTGCCAGCAGCTTAAGGGGGGGAACAGAGACCCAGTACTTC
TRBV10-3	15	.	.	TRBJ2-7	CAISRVGLKTYEQYF	TGTGCCATCTCCAGGGTCGGACTGAAGACCTACGAGCAGTACTTC
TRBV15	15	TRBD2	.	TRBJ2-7	CATSRELAGSYEQYF	TGTGCCACCAGCAGAGAACTAGCGGGGTCCTACGAGCAGTACTTC
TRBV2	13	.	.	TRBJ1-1	CASSAGGLTEAFF	TGTGCCAGCAGTGCGGGGGGGCTCACTGAAGCTTTCTTT
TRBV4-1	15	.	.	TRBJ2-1	CASSQIPDHQGEQFF	TGCGCCAGCAGCCAAATTCCCGACCACCAAGGTGAGCAGTTCTTC
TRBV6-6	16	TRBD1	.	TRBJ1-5	CASSHPQGALNQPQHF	TGTGCCAGCAGCCACCCCCAGGGGGCGCTTAATCAGCCCCAGCATTTT
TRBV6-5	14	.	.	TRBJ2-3	CASAKVPPRDTQYF	TGTGCCAGCGCCAAGGTCCCACCCCGGGATACGCAGTATTTT
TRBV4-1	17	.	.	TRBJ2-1	CASSLPLGPVYYNEQFF	TGCGCCAGCAGCCTCCCGCTAGGCCCTGTCTACTACAATGAGCAGTTCTTC
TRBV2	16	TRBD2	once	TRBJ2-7	CASSGGSGRLRYEQYF	TGTGCCAGCAGTGGTGGTAGCGGGAGGTTACGCTACGAGCAGTACTTC
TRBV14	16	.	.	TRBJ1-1	CASSQAPGHLNTEAFF	TGTGCCAGCAGCCAAGCACCAGGACACCTGAACACTGAAGCTTTCTTT
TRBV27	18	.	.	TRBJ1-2	CASSLLNPDSSSPYGYTF	TGTGCCAGCAGTTTACTTAACCCGGACAGCTCCTCCCCCTATGGCTACACCTTC
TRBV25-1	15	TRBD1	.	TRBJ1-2	CASSENGQGLYGYTF	TGTGCCAGCAGTGAGAACGGACAGGGTTTATATGGCTACACCTTC
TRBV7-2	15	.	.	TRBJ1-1	CASNLTPSNRAEAFF	TGTGCCAGCAACCTTACTCCTTCCAACAGGGCTGAAGCTTTCTTT
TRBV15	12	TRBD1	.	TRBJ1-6	CATSGGESPLHF	TGTGCCACTTCAGGGGGCGAATCACCCCTCCACTTT
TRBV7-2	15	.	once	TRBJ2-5	CASSLVPGSFETQYF	TGTGCCAGCAGCTTAGTTCCGGGATCCTTTGAGACCCAGTACTTC
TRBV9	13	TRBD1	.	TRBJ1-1	CASSPQAGGEAFF	TGTGCCAGCAGCCCTCAGGCAGGGGGTGAAGCTTTCTTT
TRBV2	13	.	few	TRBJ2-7	CASLQGGSFEQYF	TGTGCCAGCCTACAGGGCGGTTCGTTCGAGCAGTACTTC
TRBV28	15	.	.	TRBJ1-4	CASRKLLWGAGKLFF	TGTGCCAGCAGAAAACTTTTGTGGGGGGCCGGAAAACTGTTTTTT
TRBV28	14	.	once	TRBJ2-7	CASSLGLVSYEQYF	TGTGCCAGCAGTTTAGGTCTAGTTTCCTACGAGCAGTACTTC
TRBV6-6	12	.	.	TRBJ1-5	CASRGGDQPQHF	TGTGCCAGCAGGGGAGGGGATCAGCCCCAGCATTTT
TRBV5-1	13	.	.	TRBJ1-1	CASSMGGTTEAFF	TGCGCCAGCAGCATGGGGGGAACCACTGAAGCTTTCTTT
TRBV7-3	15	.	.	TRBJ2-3	CASSLTGRLTDTQYF	TGTGCCAGCAGCTTAACGGGACGCTTAACAGATACGCAGTATTTT
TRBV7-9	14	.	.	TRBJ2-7	CASSWDGEEYEQYF	TGTGCCAGCAGCTGGGACGGGGAAGAATACGAGCAGTACTTC
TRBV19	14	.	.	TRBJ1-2	CASSISSGAYGYTF	TGTGCCAGTAGTATTAGTTCAGGGGCCTATGGCTACACCTTC
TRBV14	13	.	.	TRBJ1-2	CASSQALNHGYTF	TGTGCCAGCAGCCAAGCCCTTAACCATGGCTACACCTTC
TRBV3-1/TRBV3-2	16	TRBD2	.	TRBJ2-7	CASSQDLASGGYEQYF	TGTGCCAGCAGCCAAGATCTGGCTAGCGGGGGGTACGAGCAGTACTTC
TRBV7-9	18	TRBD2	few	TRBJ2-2	CASRGTSGEHANTGELFF	TGTGCCAGCAGAGGGACTAGCGGAGAACACGCGAACACCGGGGAGCTGTTTTTT
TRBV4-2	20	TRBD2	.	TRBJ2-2	CASSQDRLAGAITNTGELFF	TGTGCCAGCAGCCAAGATCGTCTAGCGGGGGCCATAACGAACACCGGGGAGCTGTTTTTT
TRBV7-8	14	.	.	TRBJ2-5	CASSLGRRKETQYF	TGTGCCAGCAGCTTAGGAAGGCGTAAAGAGACCCAGTACTTC
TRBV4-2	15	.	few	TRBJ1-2	CASSQDAEIYYGYTF	TGTGCCAGCAGCCAAGACGCGGAGATTTACTATGGCTACACCTTC
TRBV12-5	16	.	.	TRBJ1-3	CASGLGHLSSGNTIYF	TGTGCTAGTGGTTTGGGACACCTGAGCTCTGGAAACACCATATATTTT
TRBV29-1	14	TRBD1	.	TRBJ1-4	CSVDQTGVGEKLFF	TGCAGCGTTGACCAGACAGGGGTCGGTGAAAAACTGTTTTTT
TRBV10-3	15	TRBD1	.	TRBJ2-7	CAISEDRDRGYEQYF	TGTGCCATCAGTGAGGACCGGGACAGGGGCTACGAGCAGTACTTC
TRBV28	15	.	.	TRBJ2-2	CASRPGPTNTGELFF	TGTGCCAGCAGACCGGGACCAACGAACACCGGGGAGCTGTTTTTT
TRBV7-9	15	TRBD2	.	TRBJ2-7	CASSLPSGGTYEQYF	TGTGCCAGCAGCCTACCTAGCGGGGGGACCTACGAGCAGTACTTC
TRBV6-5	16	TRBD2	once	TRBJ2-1	CASSYLGTSAFNEQFF	TGTGCCAGCAGTTACCTCGGGACTAGCGCATTCAATGAGCAGTTCTTC
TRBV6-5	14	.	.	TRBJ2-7	CASATGTAFDEQYF	TGTGCCAGTGCAACCGGGACCGCGTTCGACGAGCAGTACTTC
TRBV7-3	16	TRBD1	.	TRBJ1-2	CARIFRVDRDRYGYTF	TGTGCCAGAATTTTCCGAGTAGACAGGGACCGCTATGGCTACACCTTC
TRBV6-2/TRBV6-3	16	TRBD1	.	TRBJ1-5	CASSDVGQGRYQPQHF	TGTGCCAGCAGCGATGTTGGACAGGGAAGATATCAGCCCCAGCATTTT
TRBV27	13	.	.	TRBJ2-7	CASRLTGAYEQYF	TGTGCCAGCAGACTGACAGGAGCCTACGAGCAGTACTTC
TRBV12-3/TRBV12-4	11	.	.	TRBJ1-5	CASSLLVPQHF	TGTGCCAGCAGTTTATTGGTGCCCCAGCATTTT
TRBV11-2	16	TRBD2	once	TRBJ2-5	CASSLVPGGPSETQYF	TGTGCCAGCAGCTTAGTCCCGGGGGGGCCTTCAGAGACCCAGTACTTC
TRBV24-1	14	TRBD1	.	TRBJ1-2	CATSDGQGKRGYTF	TGTGCCACCAGTGACGGACAGGGTAAGAGGGGCTACACCTTC
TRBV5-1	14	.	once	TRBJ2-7	CASSPDDTWGEQYF	TGCGCCAGCAGCCCGGACGACACCTGGGGTGAGCAGTACTTC
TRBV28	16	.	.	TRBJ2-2	CASSLFAASGTGELFF	TGTGCCAGCAGTTTATTTGCAGCCTCGGGGACCGGGGAGCTGTTTTTT
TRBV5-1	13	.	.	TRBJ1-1	CASSFMTDTEAFF	TGCGCCAGCAGCTTCATGACAGACACTGAAGCTTTCTTT